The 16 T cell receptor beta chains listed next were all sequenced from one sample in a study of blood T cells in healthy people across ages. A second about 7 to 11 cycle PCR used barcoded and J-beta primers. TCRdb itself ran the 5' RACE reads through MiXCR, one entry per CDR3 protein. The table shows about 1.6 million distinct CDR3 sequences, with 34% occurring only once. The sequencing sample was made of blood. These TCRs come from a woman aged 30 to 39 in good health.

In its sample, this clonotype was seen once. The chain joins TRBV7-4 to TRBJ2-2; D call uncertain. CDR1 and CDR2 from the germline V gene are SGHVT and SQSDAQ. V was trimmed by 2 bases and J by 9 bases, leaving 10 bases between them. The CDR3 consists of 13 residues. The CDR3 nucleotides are TGTGCCAGCAGCTTAACGGGTGCCAGGGAGCTGTTTTTT. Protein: CASSLTGARELFF.

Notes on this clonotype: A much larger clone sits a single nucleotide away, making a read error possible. CDR3 coding DNA: TGTGCCAGCAGCACCAAACAGAGGTACACAGATACGCAGTATTTT. Protein product: CASSTKQRYTDTQYF. The chain couples TRBV7-9 to TRBJ2-3, with D uncertain. CDR1 and CDR2 (germline): SEHNR, FQNEAQ (reference sequence). V lost 5 bases and J lost 2, with 14 bases in between. CDR3 length: 15 amino acids.

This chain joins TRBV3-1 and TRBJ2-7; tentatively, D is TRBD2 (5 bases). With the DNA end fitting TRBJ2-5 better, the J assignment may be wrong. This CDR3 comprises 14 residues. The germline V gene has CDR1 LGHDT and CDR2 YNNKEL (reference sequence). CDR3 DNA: TGTGCCAGCAGCCAAGATCTGGAGGCGGAGACCCAGTACTTC. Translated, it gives CASSQDLEAETQYF.

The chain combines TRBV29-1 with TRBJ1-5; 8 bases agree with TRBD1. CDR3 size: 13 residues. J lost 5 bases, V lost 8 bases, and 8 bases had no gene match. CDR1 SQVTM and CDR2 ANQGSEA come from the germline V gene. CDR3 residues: CSIWTGPDQPQHF. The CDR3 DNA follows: TGCAGCATTTGGACAGGGCCGGATCAGCCCCAGCATTTT.

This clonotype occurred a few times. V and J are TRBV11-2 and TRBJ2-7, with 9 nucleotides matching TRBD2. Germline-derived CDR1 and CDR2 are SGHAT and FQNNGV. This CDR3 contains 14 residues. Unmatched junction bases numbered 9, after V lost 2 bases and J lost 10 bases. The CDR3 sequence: CASSLNSGGHPQYF. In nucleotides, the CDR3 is TGTGCCAGCAGCTTAAATAGCGGGGGCCACCCCCAGTACTTC. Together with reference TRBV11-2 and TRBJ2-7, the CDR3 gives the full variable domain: EAGVAQSPRYKIIEKRQSVAFWCNPISGHATLYWYQQILGQGPKLLIQFQNNGVVDDSQLPKDRFSAERLKGVDSTLKIQPAKLEDSAVYLCASSLNSGGHPQYFGPGTRLTVT.

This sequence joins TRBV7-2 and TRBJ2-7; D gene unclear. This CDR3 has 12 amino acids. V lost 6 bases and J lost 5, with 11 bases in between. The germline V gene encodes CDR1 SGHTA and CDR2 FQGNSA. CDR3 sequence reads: CTSSLRVNEQYF. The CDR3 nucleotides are TGTACCAGCAGTTTACGGGTCAACGAGCAGTACTTC.

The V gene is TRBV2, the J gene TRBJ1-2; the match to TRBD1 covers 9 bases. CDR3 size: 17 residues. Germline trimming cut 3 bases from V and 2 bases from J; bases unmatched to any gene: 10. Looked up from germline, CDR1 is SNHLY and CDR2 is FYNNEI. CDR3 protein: CASSDPGQGLTNYGYTF. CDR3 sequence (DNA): TGTGCCAGCAGTGACCCCGGACAGGGGCTAACGAACTATGGCTACACCTTC.

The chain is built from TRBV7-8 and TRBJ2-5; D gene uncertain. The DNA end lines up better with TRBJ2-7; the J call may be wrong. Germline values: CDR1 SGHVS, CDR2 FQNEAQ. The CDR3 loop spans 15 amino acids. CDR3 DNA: TGTGCCAGCAGTTTCCGATTAGAGGTCCTCTACGAGCAGTACTTC. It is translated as CASSFRLEVLYEQYF.

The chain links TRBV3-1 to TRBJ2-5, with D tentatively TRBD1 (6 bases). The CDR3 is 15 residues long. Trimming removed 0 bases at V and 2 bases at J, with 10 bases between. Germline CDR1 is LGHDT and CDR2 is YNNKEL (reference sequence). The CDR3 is CASSQEGTGQETQYF. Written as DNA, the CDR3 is TGTGCCAGCAGCCAAGAGGGTACAGGGCAAGAGACCCAGTACTTC.

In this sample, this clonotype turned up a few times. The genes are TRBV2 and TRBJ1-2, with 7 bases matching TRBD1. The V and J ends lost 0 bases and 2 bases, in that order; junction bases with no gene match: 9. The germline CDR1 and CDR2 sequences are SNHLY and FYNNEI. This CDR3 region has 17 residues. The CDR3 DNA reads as TGTGCCAGCAGTGAAGCTGGTGGAGGGGGCGTGAACTATGGCTACACCTTC. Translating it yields CASSEAGGGGVNYGYTF.

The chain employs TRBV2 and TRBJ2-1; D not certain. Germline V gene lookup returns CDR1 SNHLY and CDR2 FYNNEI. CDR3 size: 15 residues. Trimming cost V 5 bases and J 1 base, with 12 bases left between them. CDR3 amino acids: CASSKRTPSYNEQFF. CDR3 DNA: TGTGCCAGCAGTAAACGGACGCCGTCCTACAATGAGCAGTTCTTC.

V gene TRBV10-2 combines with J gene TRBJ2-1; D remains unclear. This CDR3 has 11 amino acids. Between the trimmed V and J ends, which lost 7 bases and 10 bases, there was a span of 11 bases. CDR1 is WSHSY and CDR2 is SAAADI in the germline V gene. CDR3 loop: CASIAGFEQFF. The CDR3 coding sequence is TGCGCCAGCATTGCAGGATTCGAGCAGTTCTTC.

For the CDR3, the DNA is TGTGCCAGCAGCTTGGAGTCCCCCGCTCTTAGGGACTATGGCTACACCTTC. Translation: CASSLESPALRDYGYTF. V and J are TRBV5-4 and TRBJ1-2; no reliable D call. There are 17 residues in the CDR3. Looked up from germline, CDR1 is SGHNT and CDR2 is YYREEE (reference sequence). Trimming pared 0 bases from V and 3 bases from J, leaving 18 bases between.

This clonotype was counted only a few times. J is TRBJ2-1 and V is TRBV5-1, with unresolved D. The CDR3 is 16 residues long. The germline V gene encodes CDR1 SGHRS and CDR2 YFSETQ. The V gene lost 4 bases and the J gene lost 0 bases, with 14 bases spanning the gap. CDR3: CASSQAFVNSYNEQFF. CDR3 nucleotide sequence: TGCGCCAGCAGCCAGGCGTTCGTTAACTCCTACAATGAGCAGTTCTTC. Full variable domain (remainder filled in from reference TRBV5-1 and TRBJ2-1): KAGVTQTPRYLIKTRGQQVTLSCSPISGHRSVSWYQQTPGQGLQFLFEYFSETQRNKGNFPGRFSGRQFSNSRSEMNVSTLELGDSALYLCASSQAFVNSYNEQFFGPGTRLTVL.

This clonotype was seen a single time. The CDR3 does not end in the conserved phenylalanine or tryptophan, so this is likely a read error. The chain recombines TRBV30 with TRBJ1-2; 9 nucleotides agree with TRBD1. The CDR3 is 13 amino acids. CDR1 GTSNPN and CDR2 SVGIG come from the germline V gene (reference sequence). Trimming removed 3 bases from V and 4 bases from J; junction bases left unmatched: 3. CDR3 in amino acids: CAWRGTGSYGYTC. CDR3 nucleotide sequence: TGTGCCTGGAGGGGGACAGGGAGCTATGGCTACACCTGC.

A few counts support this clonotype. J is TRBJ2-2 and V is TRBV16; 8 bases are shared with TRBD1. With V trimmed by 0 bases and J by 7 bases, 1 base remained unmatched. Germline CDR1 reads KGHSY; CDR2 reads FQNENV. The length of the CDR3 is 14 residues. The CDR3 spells CASSQSQGVGELFF. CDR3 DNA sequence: TGTGCCAGCAGCCAATCACAGGGGGTCGGGGAGCTGTTTTTT.